These 29 T cell receptor beta chains were sequenced from one sample in a study of shared clonotypes between healthy human individuals. Sequenced by immunoSEQ multiplex PCR; TCRdb stores in-frame clones only, minus some. The sample carries about 2.4 million clones, 93% recorded once. Sequencing input: naive CD4+ T cells from PBMCs. Regarding subset: CD45RA+ positively selected. These receptors originate from a man in his late teens or twenties in good health. Some clones in this sample may be carry-over from other donors' samples.

The V gene is TRBV11-2, the J gene TRBJ2-1; the match to TRBD2 covers 14 bases. This CDR3 region has 17 residues. After removal of 2 bases from V and 8 bases from J, the junction contained 8 bases not matched to a gene. Germline lookup yields CDR1 SGHAT and CDR2 FQNNGV. The CDR3 is CASSLQPGLAGDHEQFF. The CDR3 DNA reads TGTGCCAGCAGCTTACAGCCGGGACTAGCGGGAGACCATGAGCAGTTCTTC. Looking up the rest from reference TRBV11-2 and TRBJ2-1 gives the full variable domain: EAGVAQSPRYKIIEKRQSVAFWCNPISGHATLYWYQQILGQGPKLLIQFQNNGVVDDSQLPKDRFSAERLKGVDSTLKIQPAKLEDSAVYLCASSLQPGLAGDHEQFFGPGTRLTVL.

The DNA for the CDR3 is TGTGCCACCACCCCGGGACAAGGCTCCTACAATGAGCAGTTCTTC. Translating gives CATTPGQGSYNEQFF. V and J are TRBV6-1 and TRBJ2-1; possibly TRBD1 for D (6 bases). The V and J ends lost 10 bases and 0 bases respectively, with 16 bases between them. Germline V CDR1 and CDR2: MNHNS, SASEGT. The CDR3 is made up of 15 amino acids.

The genes are TRBV28 and TRBJ2-6; unclear D gene. CDR1 is MDHEN, CDR2 SYDVKM, per germline. V was cut by 4 bases and J by 8 bases, with 12 bases left in between. CDR3 length: 14 residues. For the CDR3, the DNA is TGTGCCAGCAGTTACCCCCTTCGCTCCAACGTCCTGACTTTC. Amino acids: CASSYPLRSNVLTF.

To note about this clone: Other DNA sequences in this specimen translate into the identical CDR3. The V and J genes are TRBV7-3 and TRBJ2-1; unclear D gene. Germline V gene sequence: CDR1 SGHTA, CDR2 FQGTGA. Trimming took off 2 bases at V and 7 bases at J, with 6 bases between the two ends. The CDR3 length is 12 residues. CDR3 sequence reads: CASSLVGNEQFF. As DNA, the CDR3 is TGTGCCAGCAGCTTAGTTGGGAATGAGCAGTTCTTC.

This chain links TRBV19 with TRBJ1-4; a weak D match, TRBD1 (5 bases). The germline gives CDR1 LNHDA, CDR2 SQIVND (reference sequence). V lost 6 bases and J lost 6, with 14 bases in between. This CDR3 contains 14 residues. CDR3 sequence: CASSPTASHEKLFF. The CDR3 region has the DNA TGTGCCAGTAGCCCGACAGCCAGCCATGAAAAACTGTTTTTT.

This chain connects TRBV15 to TRBJ2-7; D could derive from TRBD1 or TRBD2 (5 bases each). Trimming removed 1 base at V and 4 bases at J, with 14 bases between. The germline CDR1 and CDR2 sequences are LNHNV and YYDKDF (reference sequence). The CDR3 totals 15 residues. CDR3 nucleotide sequence: TGTGCCACCAGCAGAGGGGCAGGGAGTAGGTACGAGCAGTACTTC. Translation: CATSRGAGSRYEQYF.

This chain joins TRBV29-1 and TRBJ2-5, with a tentative D call TRBD2 (6 bases). The DNA end lines up better with TRBJ2-7; the J call may be wrong. Germline assignment: CDR1 SQVTM and CDR2 ANQGSEA. CDR3 length: 14 amino acids. As DNA, the CDR3 is TGCAGCGTTGGCGGTCGTCAGGGAGGCGACGAGCAGTACTTC. Protein product: CSVGGRQGGDEQYF.

The V call is TRBV11-3, the J call TRBJ2-3, with unresolved D. Germline CDR1 and CDR2: SGHNT and YENEEA. This CDR3 is built from 14 residues. V gave up 5 bases and J gave up 2 bases, with 11 bases separating them. The CDR3 coding sequence is TGTGCCAGCAGCACGCCAGGCCTCACAGATACGCAGTATTTT. Its translation: CASSTPGLTDTQYF. Combining the CDR3 with reference TRBV11-3 and TRBJ2-3 gives the whole variable domain EAGVVQSPRYKIIEKKQPVAFWCNPISGHNTLYWYLQNLGQGPELLIRYENEEAVDDSQLPKDRFSAERLKGVDSTLKIQPAELGDSAVYLCASSTPGLTDTQYFGPGTRLTVL.

The chain carries TRBV7-2 and TRBJ1-5; D remains unclear. There are 14 residues in the CDR3. The germline V gene has CDR1 SGHTA and CDR2 FQGNSA. Trimming left V 5 bases short and J 5 bases short, with 13 bases between. CDR3 DNA sequence: TGTGCCAGCAGCAGTTCCCTGGTCTATCAGCCCCAGCATTTT. It is translated as CASSSSLVYQPQHF.

The rearrangement uses TRBV5-5 and TRBJ1-5; D is undetermined. CDR1 is SGHKS, CDR2 YYEKEE, per germline (reference sequence). Trimming removed 1 base at V and 4 bases at J, with 12 bases between. This CDR3 is built from 15 residues. In DNA form, the CDR3 reads TGTGCCAGCAGCTTGTACGGGATTAAAAATCAGCCCCAGCATTTT. Translating it yields CASSLYGIKNQPQHF.

The chain joins TRBV19 to TRBJ2-1, with a tentative D call TRBD2 (6 bases). The germline V gene encodes CDR1 LNHDA and CDR2 SQIVND (reference sequence). There are 15 residues in the CDR3. Trimming pared 6 bases from V and 6 bases from J, leaving 18 bases between. CDR3 protein: CASSLTSPPRNEQFF. The CDR3 DNA is TGTGCCAGTAGCCTGACTAGTCCCCCCCGCAATGAGCAGTTCTTC.

The V call is TRBV19, the J call TRBJ1-5; 7 bases line up with TRBD1. Trimming removed 6 bases from V and 4 bases from J; junction bases left unmatched: 9. Germline assignment: CDR1 LNHDA and CDR2 SQIVND (reference sequence). CDR3 length equals 15 residues. CDR3 sequence: CASRFRDRVNQPQHF. Here the CDR3 DNA reads TGTGCCAGTAGATTCCGGGACAGAGTAAATCAGCCCCAGCATTTT.

The J gene is TRBJ2-3, the V gene TRBV19, with 7 bases aligning to TRBD2. With 9 bases clipped from V and 3 bases from J, the junction kept 6 bases outside the gene matches. Germline V gene sequence: CDR1 LNHDA, CDR2 SQIVND (reference sequence). CDR3 length: 13 residues. CDR3 DNA: TGTGCCAGCGAGCGGGACGGTACAGATACGCAGTATTTT. It translates to CASERDGTDTQYF. The entire variable domain, with the rest obtained from reference TRBV19 and TRBJ2-3, is as follows: DGGITQSPKYLFRKEGQNVTLSCEQNLNHDAMYWYRQDPGQGLRLIYYSQIVNDFQKGDIAEGYSVSREKKESFPLTVTSAQKNPTAFYLCASERDGTDTQYFGPGTRLTVL.

This chain uses TRBV5-1 with TRBJ2-3; 8 bases agree with TRBD2. In germline, CDR1 is SGHRS, CDR2 YFSETQ. Germline trimming cut 2 bases from V and 6 bases from J; bases unmatched to any gene: 11. This CDR3 contains 16 residues. This CDR3 is CASSFYSGGPGDTQYF. CDR3 DNA: TGCGCCAGCAGCTTTTACTCGGGAGGGCCTGGGGATACGCAGTATTTT.

V usage is TRBV30 and J usage is TRBJ2-2; D call uncertain. The V gene's germline CDR1 is GTSNPN and CDR2 SVGIG (reference sequence). The CDR3 totals 15 residues. Trimming pared 0 bases from V and 3 bases from J, leaving 11 bases between. CDR3 loop: CAWSVRARHTGELFF. CDR3 nucleotide sequence: TGTGCCTGGAGTGTAAGGGCGCGGCACACCGGGGAGCTGTTTTTT.

The V and J genes are TRBV7-2 and TRBJ2-7, with D perhaps TRBD1 or TRBD2 (5 bases each). The CDR3 contains 16 residues. Germline V gene sequence: CDR1 SGHTA, CDR2 FQGNSA. V was clipped by 1 base and J by 3 bases, with 16 bases between them. CDR3 coding DNA: TGTGCCAGCAGCTTAGAAGGGACGGGGCCGGTCTACGAGCAGTACTTC. Amino acid sequence: CASSLEGTGPVYEQYF.

V gene TRBV27 combines with J gene TRBJ1-5; TRBD1 might be the D (6 bases). V was pared by 6 bases and J by 6 bases, with 15 bases between. Germline CDR1 is MNHEY and CDR2 is SMNVEV (reference sequence). CDR3 length equals 14 residues. In nucleotides, the CDR3 is TGTGCCAGCAGCCAAATTACAGGGCTTCAGCCCCAGCATTTT. This gives the protein CASSQITGLQPQHF.

The chain couples TRBV19 to TRBJ2-5, with unresolved D. Germline assignment: CDR1 LNHDA and CDR2 SQIVND (reference sequence). This CDR3 is 15 amino acids long. Trimming took 7 bases from V and 1 from J, leaving 16 bases between them. The CDR3 is CASTGRPGPQETQYF. CDR3 sequence (DNA): TGTGCCAGTACAGGAAGGCCAGGACCCCAAGAGACCCAGTACTTC.

The genes are TRBV9 and TRBJ1-1; D is undetermined. CDR1 is SGDLS and CDR2 is YYNGEE in the germline V gene. CDR3 size: 13 residues. With 3 bases removed from V and 1 base from J, the gap between germline ends came to 7 bases. CDR3 loop: CASSAQPNTEAFF. The CDR3 region has the DNA TGTGCCAGCAGCGCCCAACCGAACACTGAAGCTTTCTTT.

The V and J genes are TRBV4-3 and TRBJ2-3; D remains unclear. The germline V gene has CDR1 LGHNA and CDR2 YSLEER. V was shortened by 4 bases and J by 4 bases, with 6 bases between the two germline ends. CDR3 length: 12 residues. The CDR3 is CASSRGPDTQYF. CDR3 coding DNA: TGCGCCAGCAGCCGGGGTCCAGATACGCAGTATTTT.

This rearrangement joins TRBV6-5 to TRBJ2-7, with D possibly matching TRBD1 (5 bases). Trimming stripped 6 bases from V and 3 bases from J, with 15 bases between. The CDR3 runs to 14 residues. Germline CDR1 and CDR2: MNHEY and SVGAGI. DNA of the CDR3: TGTGCCAGCAGCCAAACAGGAGACGGCTACGAGCAGTACTTC. Its protein product is CASSQTGDGYEQYF.

This rearrangement joins TRBV29-1 to TRBJ2-2; the D is unclear. The germline gives CDR1 SQVTM, CDR2 ANQGSEA. Trimming stripped 5 bases from V and 7 bases from J, with 11 bases between. The CDR3 loop spans 12 amino acids. The CDR3 region has the DNA TGCAGCGTTTTGGGATATAGCGGGGAGCTGTTTTTT. Translated: CSVLGYSGELFF.

V is TRBV4-1 and J is TRBJ2-3, with D unresolved. This CDR3 has 17 residues. V was pared by 1 base and J by 3 bases, with 17 bases between. CDR1 is MGHRA, CDR2 YSYEKL, per germline. CDR3 in amino acids: CASSQGVVRASTDTQYF. In nucleotides, the CDR3 is TGCGCCAGCAGCCAAGGAGTGGTTCGGGCCAGTACAGATACGCAGTATTTT.

V gene TRBV5-4 combines with J gene TRBJ1-3; 7 nucleotides agree with TRBD1. The CDR3 has 16 residues. Germline assignment: CDR1 SGHNT and CDR2 YYREEE (reference sequence). The trim removed 0 bases at V and 0 bases at J, leaving 3 bases unmatched. The CDR3 DNA sequence: TGTGCCAGCAGCTTGGAGGGGGCCCGCTCTGGAAACACCATATATTTT. This translates into CASSLEGARSGNTIYF.

J is TRBJ1-5 and V is TRBV6-5; unclear D gene. The CDR3 sequence is 13 residues long. V shed 8 bases and J shed 1 base, with 9 bases lying between them. Germline V CDR1 and CDR2: MNHEY, SVGAGI. CDR3 coding DNA: TGTGCCAGCGCCCCTGCGAGCAATCAGCCCCAGCATTTT. Translated, it gives CASAPASNQPQHF.

This clone was observed a single time. The rearrangement uses TRBV9 and TRBJ2-1; D perhaps matches TRBD2 (5 bases). CDR1 and CDR2 (germline): SGDLS, YYNGEE. Trimming cost V 9 bases and J 8 bases, with 18 bases left between them. The CDR3 extends over 13 amino acids. The CDR3 loop is CATSREMLDEQFF. For the CDR3, the DNA is TGTGCCACCTCCCGGGAAATGTTAGATGAGCAGTTCTTC.

The genes are TRBV4-1 and TRBJ2-1; the match to TRBD2 covers 13 bases. CDR1 is MGHRA and CDR2 is YSYEKL in the germline V gene. The CDR3 is 19 residues long. Losses at the gene ends were 3 bases for V and 0 bases for J; bases not matched to a gene: 8. CDR3 loop: CASSHATSGRNPSYNEQFF. DNA for the CDR3: TGCGCCAGCAGCCACGCGACTAGCGGGAGGAACCCCTCCTACAATGAGCAGTTCTTC.

J is TRBJ2-5 and V is TRBV14; D is unclear. Germline V gene sequence: CDR1 SGHDN, CDR2 FVKESK. This CDR3 has 13 residues. Trimming pared 0 bases from V and 3 bases from J, leaving 5 bases between. CDR3 nucleotides: TGTGCCAGCAGCCAAGATCTTGAAGAGACCCAGTACTTC. Its protein product is CASSQDLEETQYF.

The chain is built from TRBV6-6 and TRBJ1-2; a weak D match, TRBD1 (6 bases). The CDR3 is made up of 13 amino acids. The ends were cut back, 0 bases at V and 8 bases at J, with 10 bases in the middle. Germline assignment: CDR1 MNHNY and CDR2 SVGAGI (reference sequence). The CDR3 DNA reads TGTGCCAGCAGTTACTCGAAGGGGGAAGGCTACACCTTC. The encoded protein is CASSYSKGEGYTF.